Sequencing of this T cell receptor (beta chain) was carried out in a study of cytotoxic CD8 clonotypes in ibrutinib-treated CLL. Overall study context: Within the patient group, under 12 were relapsed/refractory and roughly 14 treatment-naive, and 17 were IGHV unmutated. Among patients, around 25 responded partially and 2 completely; around 14 then stayed remitted and around 12 progressed after median 68 months.

Germline V gene data show CDR1 as MNHEY and CDR2 as SMNVEV (reference sequence). The CDR3 totals 16 residues. The ends lost 6 bases at V and 2 bases at J; junction bases unmatched: 11. Study-wide findings and caveats: Rare overall, public clonotypes shrank or held steady under therapy. Lymph node repertoires were not studied, and sampling times were unmatched.

Some clones are missing from TCRdb's copy, which holds only in-frame ones; the method was immunoSEQ multiplex PCR. This sample has 200,000 to 250,000 clones, with 79% found just once. Concerning this clone itself: Its antigen is unknown.

Material: PBMCs, obtained after 12 months of ibrutinib treatment. This TCR was recovered from a human donor with chronic lymphocytic leukemia. The chain links TRBV27 to TRBJ2-7; 9 bases align to TRBD2. CDR3 protein: CASRLAGSSGAYEQYF. The CDR3, as DNA: TGTGCCAGCAGGCTAGCTGGGTCTAGCGGGGCCTACGAGCAGTACTTC.